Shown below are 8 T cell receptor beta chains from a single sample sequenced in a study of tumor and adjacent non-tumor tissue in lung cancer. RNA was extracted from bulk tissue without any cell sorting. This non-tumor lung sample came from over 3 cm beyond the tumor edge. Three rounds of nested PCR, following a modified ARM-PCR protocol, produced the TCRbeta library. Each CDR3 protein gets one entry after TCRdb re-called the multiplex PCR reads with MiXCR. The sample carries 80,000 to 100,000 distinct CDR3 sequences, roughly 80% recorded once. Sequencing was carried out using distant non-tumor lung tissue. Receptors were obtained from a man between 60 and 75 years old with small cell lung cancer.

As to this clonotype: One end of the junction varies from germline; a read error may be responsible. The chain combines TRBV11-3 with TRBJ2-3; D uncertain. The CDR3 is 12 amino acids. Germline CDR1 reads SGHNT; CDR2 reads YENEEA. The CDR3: CDSSLFFDTQYF. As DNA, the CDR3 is TGTGACAGCAGCTTATTCTTCGATACGCAGTATTTT.

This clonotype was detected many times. CDR3 DNA sequence: TGTGCCAGCAGCGGAGGGACAGTCTCCGAGCAGTACTTC. Amino acids: CASSGGTVSEQYF. This chain connects TRBV7-9 to TRBJ2-7; possible D gene TRBD1, 7 bases. The germline gives CDR1 SEHNR, CDR2 FQNEAQ (reference sequence). The CDR3 is 13 residues long. Trimming stripped 5 bases from V and 6 bases from J, with 14 bases between.

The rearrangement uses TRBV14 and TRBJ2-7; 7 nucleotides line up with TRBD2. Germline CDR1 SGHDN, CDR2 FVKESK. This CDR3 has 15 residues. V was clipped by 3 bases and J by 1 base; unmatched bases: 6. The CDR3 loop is CASSHPSGSSYEQYV. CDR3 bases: TGTGCCAGCAGCCACCCTAGCGGATCGTCCTACGAGCAGTACGTC.

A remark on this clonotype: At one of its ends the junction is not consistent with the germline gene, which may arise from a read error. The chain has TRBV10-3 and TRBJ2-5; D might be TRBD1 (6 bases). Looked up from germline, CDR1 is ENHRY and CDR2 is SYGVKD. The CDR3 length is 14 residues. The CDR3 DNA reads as TGTGCCATCACAGGGGTCGGCTCCCAAGAGACCAAGTACTTC. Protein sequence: CAITGVGSQETKYF.

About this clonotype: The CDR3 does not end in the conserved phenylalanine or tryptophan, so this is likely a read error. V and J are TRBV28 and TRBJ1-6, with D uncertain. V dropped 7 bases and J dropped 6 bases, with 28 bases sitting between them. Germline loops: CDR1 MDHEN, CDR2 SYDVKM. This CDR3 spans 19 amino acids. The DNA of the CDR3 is TGTGCCAGCAAACCAGATGAGATGGGGATAGATTACCGTAATTCACCCCTCCACTCT. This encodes CASKPDEMGIDYRNSPLHS.

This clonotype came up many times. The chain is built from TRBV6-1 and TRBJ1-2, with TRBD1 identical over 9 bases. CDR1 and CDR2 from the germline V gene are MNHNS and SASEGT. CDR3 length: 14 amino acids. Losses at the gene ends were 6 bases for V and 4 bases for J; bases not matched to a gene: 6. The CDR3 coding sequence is TGTGCCAGCAGGGTACCGGGACAGGGCTATGGCTACACCTTC. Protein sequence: CASRVPGQGYGYTF.

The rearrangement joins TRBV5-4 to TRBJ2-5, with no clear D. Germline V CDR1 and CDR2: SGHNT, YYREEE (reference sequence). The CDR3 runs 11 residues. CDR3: CVRSFTETQYF. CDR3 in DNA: TGTGTCAGGAGCTTCACAGAGACCCAGTACTTC. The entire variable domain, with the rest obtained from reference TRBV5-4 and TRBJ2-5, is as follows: ETGVTQSPTHLIKTRGQQVTLRCSSQSGHNTVSWYQQALGQGPQFIFQYYREEENGRGNFPPRFSGLQFPNYSSELNVNALELDDSALYLCVRSFTETQYFGPGTRLLVL.

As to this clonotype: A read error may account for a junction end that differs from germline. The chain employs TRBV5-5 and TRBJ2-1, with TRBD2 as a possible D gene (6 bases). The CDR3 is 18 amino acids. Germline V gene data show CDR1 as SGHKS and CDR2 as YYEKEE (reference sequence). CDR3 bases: TGTGGCAGCAGCTTGGAAGGGTTAGCGGTGGGCTCCTACAATGAGCAGTTCTTC. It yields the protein CGSSLEGLAVGSYNEQFF.